This T cell receptor beta chain was captured by sequencing in a study of shared clonotypes between healthy human individuals. Study information: Two women and a few men aged 18 to 49 served as donors. Broader study findings: Of the naive CD4 clonotypes, roughly 5% were shared across a handful of donors.

Here immunoSEQ multiplex PCR was the method, and the copy in TCRdb shows in-frame clones only, minus some. Of under 200,000 clones detected, roughly 91% appear once; the ten largest clones hold roughly 0.07%. Comments on this clone: Its antigen is currently unknown.

This CDR3 contains 12 residues. Germline loops: CDR1 ENHRY, CDR2 SYGVKD. Deletions cut 5 bases from V and 3 bases from J, with 7 bases between. Participating donors were healthy, HIV-negative adults free of recent acute infections or vaccinations. This chain links TRBV10-3 with TRBJ1-1; D is unclear. This clonotype originated in a woman in her twenties or thirties in good health. The sample consisted of naive CD4+ T cells sorted from blood. The subset was: CD45RA+ positively selected. The CDR3, as DNA: TGTGCCATCAGTCCTAGTCACACTGAAGCTTTCTTT. It specifies CAISPSHTEAFF.